The 15 T cell receptor beta chains below come from one sample, sequenced in a study of blood T cells in healthy people across ages. For the second PCR, which ran for roughly 6 to 12 cycles, a sample-barcoded 5' primer and a J-beta primer mix were used. TCRdb redid the calling of the 5' RACE reads with MiXCR, one entry per CDR3 protein. The repertoire consists of roughly 900,000 distinct CDR3 sequences, with approximately 49% occurring once and the leading ten covering about an eighth. Specimen: blood. These receptor sequences come from a man aged 25 to 40 in good health.

The chain employs TRBV6-6 and TRBJ2-2; unclear D gene. This CDR3 region has 14 residues. Per germline, CDR1 MNHNY and CDR2 SVGAGI (reference sequence). Trimming stripped 3 bases from V and 5 bases from J, with 10 bases between. The CDR3 bases are TGTGCCAGCAGTTATGACGTCCGAACCGGGGAGCTGTTTTTT. It is translated as CASSYDVRTGELFF.

Only a few counts were recorded for this clonotype. This chain links TRBV5-6 with TRBJ1-2, with no clear D. CDR1 is SGHDT and CDR2 is YYEEEE in the germline V gene. Trimming stripped 2 bases from V and 3 bases from J, with 8 bases between. The CDR3 contains 13 residues. CDR3 sequence: CASSFSSDYGYTF. CDR3 bases: TGTGCCAGCAGCTTTTCGAGTGACTATGGCTACACCTTC.

This clonotype was counted a single time. V gene TRBV20-1 combines with J gene TRBJ2-5; 8 positions match TRBD2. The V gene end was trimmed by 1 base and the J gene end by 5 bases; junction bases not matched to a gene: 3. Germline CDR1 is DFQATT and CDR2 is SNEGSKA (reference sequence). The CDR3 totals 13 residues. CDR3 coding DNA: TGCAGTGCTAGAGGGGAGCGGGGGGAGACCCAGTACTTC. This sequence encodes CSARGERGETQYF.

This clonotype occurred a few times. The chain has TRBV12-3 or TRBV12-4 and TRBJ2-7, with D perhaps TRBD1 or TRBD2 (5 bases each). This CDR3 is 13 amino acids long. The V and J ends lost 6 bases and 7 bases respectively, with 16 bases between them. The CDR3 sequence: CASSFRDGAEQYF. The CDR3 DNA is TGTGCCAGCAGCTTCCGGGACGGAGCTGAGCAGTACTTC.

This clonotype has a handful of counts. The chain uses TRBV6-2 or TRBV6-3 and TRBJ2-1; D is possibly TRBD1 (6 bases). Trimming took off 4 bases at V and 0 bases at J, with 19 bases between the two ends. Looked up from germline, CDR1 is MNHEY and CDR2 is SVGEGT. This CDR3 region has 18 residues. Here the CDR3 DNA reads TGTGCCAGCAGTTCCACCTTTGGGGGCAGGAGCTCCTACAATGAGCAGTTCTTC. This translates into CASSSTFGGRSSYNEQFF.

This clonotype was counted between two and nine times. The rearrangement joins TRBV4-2 to TRBJ1-1; D unresolved. CDR1 is LGHNA and CDR2 is YNFKEQ in the germline V gene. The CDR3 length is 14 residues. V dropped 8 bases and J dropped 3 bases, with 16 bases sitting between them. The CDR3 DNA follows: TGTGCCAGCCTGCGGACGGCTTCTCACACTGAAGCTTTCTTT. This codes for CASLRTASHTEAFF.

The chain combines TRBV13 with TRBJ2-7; the match to TRBD1 covers 9 bases. The V and J ends lost 1 base and 0 bases, in that order; junction bases with no gene match: 7. Germline V gene sequence: CDR1 PRHDT, CDR2 FYEKMQ (reference sequence). This CDR3 region has 17 residues. The CDR3 loop reads CASSLAFRDRDSYEQYF. CDR3 bases: TGTGCCAGCAGCTTAGCGTTCCGGGACAGGGACTCCTACGAGCAGTACTTC.

The chain joins TRBV29-1 to TRBJ2-1, with D perhaps given as TRBD1 or TRBD2 (6 bases each). Germline V gives CDR1 SQVTM, CDR2 ANQGSEA. This CDR3 region has 13 residues. Trimming stripped 7 bases from V and 8 bases from J, with 18 bases between. The CDR3 here is CSAWGAQADEQFF. For the CDR3, the DNA is TGCAGCGCCTGGGGGGCCCAAGCCGATGAGCAGTTCTTC.

This clonotype was counted ten times or more. The CDR3 loop reads CASSLASPGYEQYF. CDR3 bases: TGTGCCAGCAGTTTAGCGTCTCCCGGGTACGAGCAGTACTTC. The chain employs TRBV12-3 or TRBV12-4 and TRBJ2-7; no firm D call. This CDR3 is built from 14 residues. The V and J ends lost 0 bases and 4 bases respectively, with 10 bases between them.

The rearrangement links TRBV6-2 or TRBV6-3 to TRBJ2-7, with D possibly being TRBD2 (6 bases). The CDR3 runs to 16 residues. Trimming removed 0 bases at V and 4 bases at J, with 16 bases between. Germline-derived CDR1 and CDR2 are MNHEY and SVGEGT. CDR3 in DNA: TGTGCCAGCAGTTACTCTAGCGGAATGATCCCATACGAGCAGTACTTC. It yields the protein CASSYSSGMIPYEQYF.

The J gene is TRBJ2-7, the V gene TRBV4-3; 12 bases agree with TRBD2. Germline-derived CDR1 and CDR2 are LGHNA and YSLEER. This CDR3 spans 17 amino acids. V gave up 0 bases and J gave up 3 bases; unmatched junction bases: 6. CDR3 sequence: CASSQESLAGGHYEQYF. In DNA form, the CDR3 reads TGCGCCAGCAGCCAAGAATCACTAGCGGGGGGACACTACGAGCAGTACTTC.

This clonotype turned up a few times. The V call is TRBV6-2 or TRBV6-3, the J call TRBJ2-3; a possible D gene is TRBD1 (6 bases). Per germline, CDR1 MNHEY and CDR2 SVGEGT. The CDR3 spans 12 residues. Trimming removed 5 bases at V and 6 bases at J, with 9 bases between. This CDR3 reads CASSTGSDTQYF. In DNA form, the CDR3 reads TGTGCCAGCAGTACAGGGAGCGATACGCAGTATTTT.

In DNA form, the CDR3 reads TGTGCCAGCTCCCCCCGGGGGGGGGAAGGCAATGAGCAGTTCTTC. Translation gives CASSPRGGEGNEQFF. The chain uses TRBV18 and TRBJ2-1, with 8 bases aligning to TRBD2. The germline gives CDR1 KGHSH, CDR2 LQKENI. This CDR3 has 15 amino acids. J gave up 6 bases and V 6 bases, and 10 bases lay outside the gene matches.

The chain recombines TRBV12-3 or TRBV12-4 with TRBJ2-1, with 13 bases aligning to TRBD2. The length of the CDR3 is 14 residues. The V gene end was trimmed by 5 bases and the J gene end by 9 bases; junction bases not matched to a gene: 4. CDR3 sequence (DNA): TGTGCCAGCAGTGGGACTAGCGGGGCGATTGAGCAGTTCTTC. Translated: CASSGTSGAIEQFF.

The rearrangement joins TRBV20-1 to TRBJ1-5, with a weak D call TRBD1 (6 bases). Trimming removed 5 bases from V and 6 bases from J, with 17 bases in between. The CDR3 covers 14 residues. CDR1 and CDR2 from the germline V gene are DFQATT and SNEGSKA (reference sequence). CDR3 residues: CSAAGTWLGQPQHF. CDR3 in DNA: TGCAGTGCTGCAGGGACATGGCTTGGTCAGCCCCAGCATTTT.